The 29 T cell receptor beta chains in this list originate from one sample, sequenced in a study of naive and memory T cell subsets. Four PCR rounds used nested alpha and beta constant region primers plus the SP2 primer. TCRdb called the 5' RACE reads again in MiXCR, with one record for every CDR3 protein. The sample contains about 48,000 distinct CDR3 sequences, approximately 4.5% of which appear only once. An oligonucleotide containing a UMI was ligated to the 3' end of TCR cDNA. The receptors were gathered from a female donor in good health.

This clonotype was observed a handful of times. The gene calls are TRBV20-1 and TRBJ1-5; 7 nucleotides agree with TRBD1. CDR3 length equals 14 residues. Germline V gives CDR1 DFQATT, CDR2 SNEGSKA (reference sequence). The V gene end was trimmed by 5 bases and the J gene end by 5 bases; junction bases not matched to a gene: 9. The CDR3 protein is CSAFTGEGYQPQHF. CDR3 bases: TGCAGTGCTTTCACAGGGGAGGGGTATCAGCCCCAGCATTTT.

This clonotype was seen many times. The chain employs TRBV6-5 and TRBJ1-3, with D uncertain. Germline V gene sequence: CDR1 MNHEY, CDR2 SVGAGI. CDR3 length: 14 amino acids. Trimming cost V 2 bases and J 1 base, with 6 bases left between them. Here the CDR3 reads CASSYGSSGNTIYF. CDR3 DNA sequence: TGTGCCAGCAGTTACGGTAGTTCTGGAAACACCATATATTTT.

This clonotype was counted many times. This chain links TRBV13 with TRBJ2-5; 8 bases line up with TRBD2. Germline V lookup: CDR1 PRHDT, CDR2 FYEKMQ (reference sequence). J gave up 5 bases and V 4 bases, and 15 bases lay outside the gene matches. This CDR3 region has 17 residues. The CDR3 loop reads CASSSERGLGGTETQYF. The CDR3 bases are TGTGCCAGCAGCTCGGAAAGGGGACTAGGGGGAACTGAGACCCAGTACTTC. Full variable domain (rest looked up from reference TRBV13 and TRBJ2-5): AAGVIQSPRHLIKEKRETATLKCYPIPRHDTVYWYQQGPGQDPQFLISFYEKMQSDKGSIPDRFSAQQFSDYHSELNMSSLELGDSALYFCASSSERGLGGTETQYFGPGTRLLVL.

This clonotype was found many times. The V gene is TRBV29-1, the J gene TRBJ1-1; D might be TRBD1 (6 bases). The V end lost 7 bases, the J end lost 5 bases, and 14 bases lay between the germline ends. This CDR3 contains 12 residues. CDR1 is SQVTM and CDR2 is ANQGSEA in the germline V gene. The DNA for the CDR3 is TGCAGCGGTCAGGGGCAGCTGACTGAAGCTTTCTTT. Its protein product is CSGQGQLTEAFF.

This clonotype was seen ten or more times. The chain joins TRBV6-6 to TRBJ2-3, with 8 nucleotides matching TRBD2. The J segment lost 0 bases and the V segment lost 8 bases, leaving 7 bases of the junction unmatched. The CDR3 consists of 15 residues. The germline V gene has CDR1 MNHNY and CDR2 SVGAGI (reference sequence). CDR3 sequence reads: CASYSSGFSTDTQYF. For the CDR3, the DNA is TGTGCCAGCTACTCTAGCGGGTTTAGCACAGATACGCAGTATTTT.

The sample holds many counts of this clonotype. J is TRBJ1-1 and V is TRBV6-6; D gene ambiguous. Trimming shortened V by 4 bases and J by 3 bases, and 18 bases separated the two germline ends. Germline values: CDR1 MNHNY, CDR2 SVGAGI (reference sequence). The CDR3 has 16 residues. The CDR3 sequence is CASSLGLGTQDTEAFF. Written as DNA, the CDR3 is TGTGCCAGCAGTTTAGGATTAGGAACGCAGGACACTGAAGCTTTCTTT.

At least ten counts were recorded for this clonotype. The chain links TRBV7-3 to TRBJ1-1; D gene unclear. CDR1 SGHTA and CDR2 FQGTGA come from the germline V gene. V shed 3 bases and J shed 1 base, with 6 bases lying between them. CDR3 length: 13 residues. The chain's CDR3 is CASSFSGNTEAFF. CDR3 DNA sequence: TGTGCCAGCAGCTTTTCGGGGAACACTGAAGCTTTCTTT.

This clonotype showed up many times. The gene calls are TRBV9 and TRBJ2-1, with D perhaps being TRBD1 or TRBD2 (5 bases each). Trimming removed 4 bases at V and 0 bases at J, with 14 bases between. Germline V CDR1 and CDR2: SGDLS, YYNGEE. This CDR3 region has 16 residues. The CDR3, as DNA: TGTGCCAGCAGCCCCGAGGGGAGTAGCTCCTACAATGAGCAGTTCTTC. This sequence encodes CASSPEGSSSYNEQFF.

This clonotype was counted at least ten times. The chain combines TRBV7-7 with TRBJ2-1; D not resolved. Germline V CDR1 and CDR2: SSHAT, FNYEAQ (reference sequence). V lost 5 bases and J 2 bases, leaving 13 bases between the germline ends. This CDR3 contains 15 residues. The CDR3: CASSHDSDPYNEQFF. The CDR3 coding sequence is TGTGCCAGCAGCCACGACTCCGACCCCTACAATGAGCAGTTCTTC.

V is TRBV29-1 and J is TRBJ2-7, with D possibly being TRBD2 (5 bases). Trimming took off 5 bases at V and 3 bases at J, with 20 bases between the two ends. Germline CDR1 reads SQVTM; CDR2 reads ANQGSEA. There are 15 residues in the CDR3. The CDR3, as DNA: TGCAGCGTTCAGCCCGGACTGGGAAGTCTCTACGAGCAGTACTTC. Its translation: CSVQPGLGSLYEQYF.

The sample holds many counts of this clonotype. This CDR3 reads CASSQRGNPVYEQYF. The CDR3 nucleotides are TGTGCCAGCAGCCAACGGGGAAATCCAGTCTACGAGCAGTACTTC. The chain carries TRBV14 and TRBJ2-7, with a possible D match to TRBD2 (5 bases). V shed 2 bases and J shed 3 bases, with 14 bases lying between them. Germline lookup yields CDR1 SGHDN and CDR2 FVKESK. This CDR3 is built from 15 residues.

This clonotype was seen a handful of times. V is TRBV19 and J is TRBJ1-5, with D perhaps TRBD1 (6 bases). CDR1 and CDR2 from the germline V gene are LNHDA and SQIVND (reference sequence). The CDR3 length is 16 residues. Trimming took 6 bases from V and 1 from J, leaving 16 bases between them. The DNA for the CDR3 is TGTGCCAGTAGCACAGAGGGGGGGTTCAGCAATCAGCCCCAGCATTTT. Protein sequence: CASSTEGGFSNQPQHF.

J is TRBJ1-5 and V is TRBV29-1, with 9 bases that match TRBD1. V gave up 5 bases and J gave up 2 bases; unmatched junction bases: 1. This CDR3 comprises 13 residues. The germline gives CDR1 SQVTM, CDR2 ANQGSEA. CDR3: CSVWDRGNQPQHF. The CDR3 DNA reads TGCAGCGTTTGGGACAGGGGCAATCAGCCCCAGCATTTT.

This clonotype was counted many times. The V gene is TRBV27, the J gene TRBJ2-1, with D maybe TRBD1 (8 bases). There are 18 residues in the CDR3. Deletions cut 5 bases from V and 6 bases from J, with 26 bases between. CDR1 is MNHEY, CDR2 SMNVEV, per germline (reference sequence). CDR3: CASSRKGGDRSSGNEQFF. CDR3 in DNA: TGTGCCAGCAGTCGTAAAGGGGGGGACAGGTCTAGCGGCAATGAGCAGTTCTTC.

This clonotype was seen ten or more times. One junction end disagrees with the germline gene, perhaps due to a read error. The rearrangement links TRBV7-2 to TRBJ2-2; TRBD1 is a possible D gene (5 bases). Germline assignment: CDR1 SGHTA and CDR2 FQGNSA. CDR3 length: 14 residues. The CDR3, as DNA: TGTGCCAGCAGCGTAGCAAGGGGCAACCGGGAGCTGTTTTTT. Amino acid sequence: CASSVARGNRELFF. Supplemented by reference TRBV7-2 and TRBJ2-2, the full variable domain reads GAGVSQSPSNKVTEKGKDVELRCDPISGHTALYWYRQSLGQGLEFLIYFQGNSAPDKSGLPSDRFSAERTGGSVSTLTIQRTQQEDSAVYLCASSVARGNRELFFGEGSRLTVL.

This clonotype occurred many times. The chain joins TRBV2 to TRBJ2-1; no firm D call. The germline V gene has CDR1 SNHLY and CDR2 FYNNEI. CDR3 length equals 12 residues. V was trimmed by 0 bases and J by 10 bases, leaving 7 bases between them. CDR3 nucleotides: TGTGCCAGCAGTGAAGCCACTAAGGAGCAGTTCTTC. Translation gives CASSEATKEQFF.

The table lists this clonotype with a few counts. Here the CDR3 reads CASSWGPTGNEQYF. The CDR3 DNA follows: TGCGCCAGCAGCTGGGGACCGACAGGGAACGAGCAGTACTTC. V usage is TRBV5-1 and J usage is TRBJ2-7; 7 bases are a match to TRBD1. The germline V gene encodes CDR1 SGHRS and CDR2 YFSETQ. Trimming cost V 3 bases and J 5 bases; bases outside gene matches: 8. The CDR3 totals 14 residues.

This clonotype has a count of ten or more. The chain links TRBV20-1 to TRBJ2-5, with D unclear. CDR1 is DFQATT, CDR2 SNEGSKA, per germline (reference sequence). The CDR3 has 13 amino acids. V was pared by 6 bases and J by 5 bases, with 16 bases between. This CDR3 reads CSAPPGWSETQYF. DNA for the CDR3: TGCAGTGCCCCCCCGGGTTGGTCCGAGACCCAGTACTTC.

The table lists this clonotype with many counts. This chain links TRBV7-2 with TRBJ1-2, with a possible D match to TRBD1 (5 bases). Between the trimmed V and J ends, which lost 2 bases and 0 bases, there was a span of 10 bases. Germline V gene lookup returns CDR1 SGHTA and CDR2 FQGNSA. The CDR3 consists of 15 residues. In DNA, the CDR3 is TGTGCCAGCAGCTTATCGACAGTCCCTAACTATGGCTACACCTTC. Amino acids: CASSLSTVPNYGYTF.

This clonotype was seen only a few times. The chain couples TRBV5-1 to TRBJ2-6, with a weak D call TRBD2 (5 bases). Germline CDR1 is SGHRS and CDR2 is YFSETQ. V was trimmed by 0 bases and J by 2 bases, leaving 6 bases between them. The CDR3 has 15 residues. The CDR3 nucleotides read TGCGCCAGCAGCTTGGGGGAGACTGGGGCCAACGTCCTGACTTTC. As protein: CASSLGETGANVLTF.

This clonotype was recorded many times. V and J are TRBV28 and TRBJ2-3; TRBD2 agrees at 13 bases. The germline CDR1 and CDR2 sequences are MDHEN and SYDVKM. This CDR3 spans 21 amino acids. Germline trimming cut 4 bases from V and 4 bases from J; bases unmatched to any gene: 20. The CDR3 DNA is TGTGCCAGCAGTTGGAGACGAAACCAAGGGACTAGCGGGATGTATCCAGATACGCAGTATTTT. The encoded protein is CASSWRRNQGTSGMYPDTQYF.

The table lists this clonotype with many counts. The chain joins TRBV7-6 to TRBJ1-2, with D uncertain. Germline CDR1 reads SGHVS; CDR2 reads FNYEAQ. The CDR3 runs to 18 residues. The germline V and J ends were trimmed by 1 base and 1 base, with 19 bases remaining between them. CDR3 in DNA: TGTGCCAGCAGCTTAGGGTTGGCCTTTGCCACGGATAACTATGGCTACACCTTC. It specifies CASSLGLAFATDNYGYTF. The entire variable domain, with the rest obtained from reference TRBV7-6 and TRBJ1-2, is as follows: GAGVSQSPRYKVTKRGQDVALRCDPISGHVSLYWYRQALGQGPEFLTYFNYEAQQDKSGLPNDRFSAERPEGSISTLTIQRTEQRDSAMYRCASSLGLAFATDNYGYTFGSGTRLTVV.

This clonotype was counted many times. The V and J genes are TRBV12-3 or TRBV12-4 and TRBJ2-3, with a weak D call TRBD1 (6 bases). This CDR3 has 14 amino acids. V dropped 8 bases and J dropped 4 bases, with 16 bases sitting between them. In DNA, the CDR3 is TGTGCCAGCTCCCCAGGGGTAGATCCAGATACGCAGTATTTT. It yields the protein CASSPGVDPDTQYF.

This clonotype was counted many times. The rearrangement uses TRBV19 and TRBJ2-4; TRBD1 matches at 10 bases. After removal of 5 bases from V and 1 base from J, the junction contained 5 bases not matched to a gene. This CDR3 region has 16 residues. Germline V CDR1 and CDR2: LNHDA, SQIVND (reference sequence). The CDR3 loop reads CASSDDRGPAKNIQYF. The DNA for the CDR3 is TGTGCCAGTAGTGACGACAGGGGGCCTGCCAAAAACATTCAGTACTTC.

This clonotype was detected many times. The V and J genes are TRBV12-3 or TRBV12-4 and TRBJ1-1; no definite D call. The CDR3 sequence is 14 residues long. V was trimmed by 2 bases and J by 6 bases, leaving 13 bases between them. Here the CDR3 reads CASSLTPVLPEAFF. The CDR3 nucleotides are TGTGCCAGCAGTTTAACCCCGGTCCTCCCTGAAGCTTTCTTT.

This clonotype has a count of ten or more. The rearrangement joins TRBV20-1 to TRBJ2-6; TRBD1 agrees at 8 bases. The V segment lost 6 bases and the J segment 1 base; nucleotides outside the gene matches: 8. CDR3 size: 16 residues. Germline lookup yields CDR1 DFQATT and CDR2 SNEGSKA (reference sequence). The CDR3 nucleotides are TGCAGTGCAAGGACCACAGGGGGGTCTGGGGCCAACGTCCTGACTTTC. Its translation is CSARTTGGSGANVLTF.

This clonotype came up many times. The rearrangement joins TRBV12-3 or TRBV12-4 to TRBJ2-2; either TRBD1 or TRBD2 may fit D (5 bases each). This CDR3 comprises 16 residues. V dropped 2 bases and J dropped 6 bases, with 16 bases sitting between them. The CDR3 DNA reads as TGTGCCAGCAGTTTAAGGCAGGGAGTGCTGGCCGGGGAGCTGTTTTTT. This codes for CASSLRQGVLAGELFF.

This clonotype was recorded many times. The chain joins TRBV12-3 or TRBV12-4 to TRBJ2-2; 9 positions agree with TRBD1. V gave up 5 bases and J gave up 5 bases; unmatched junction bases: 3. This CDR3 region has 14 residues. In DNA, the CDR3 is TGTGCCAGCAGTCTAGGACAGGGGACCGGGGAGCTGTTTTTT. It yields the protein CASSLGQGTGELFF.

This clonotype was seen at least ten times. The chain uses TRBV28 and TRBJ1-1; 7 nucleotides line up with TRBD1. CDR1 and CDR2 (germline): MDHEN, SYDVKM. Unmatched junction bases numbered 7, after V lost 6 bases and J lost 3 bases. This CDR3 comprises 14 residues. The CDR3 nucleotides read TGTGCCAGCAGATTCAGGGGGATCGACACTGAAGCTTTCTTT. It is translated as CASRFRGIDTEAFF.